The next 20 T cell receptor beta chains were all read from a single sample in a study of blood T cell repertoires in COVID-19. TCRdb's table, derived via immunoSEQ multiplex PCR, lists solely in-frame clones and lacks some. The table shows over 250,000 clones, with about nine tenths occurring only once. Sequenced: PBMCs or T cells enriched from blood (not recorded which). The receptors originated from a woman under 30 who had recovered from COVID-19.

The DNA for the CDR3 is TGTGCCAGCAGCTTAGCCCCAGCGGGAGCTAACTATGGCTACACCTTC. This gives the protein CASSLAPAGANYGYTF. The rearrangement joins TRBV11-2 to TRBJ1-2; D uncertain. Trimming took off 1 base at V and 0 bases at J, with 12 bases between the two ends. The V gene's germline CDR1 is SGHAT and CDR2 FQNNGV. CDR3 size: 16 residues.

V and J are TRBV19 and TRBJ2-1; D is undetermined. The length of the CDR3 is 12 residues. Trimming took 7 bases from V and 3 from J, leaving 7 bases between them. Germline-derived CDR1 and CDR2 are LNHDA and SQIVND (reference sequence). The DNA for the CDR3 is TGTGCCAGTAACGACATCTACAATGAGCAGTTCTTC. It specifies CASNDIYNEQFF.

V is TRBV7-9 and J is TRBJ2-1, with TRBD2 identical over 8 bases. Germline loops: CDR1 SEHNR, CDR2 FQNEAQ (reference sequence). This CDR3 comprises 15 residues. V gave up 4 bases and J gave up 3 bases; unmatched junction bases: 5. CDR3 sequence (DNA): TGTGCCAGCAGCTCTTATAGCGGGGTCTACAATGAGCAGTTCTTC. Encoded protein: CASSSYSGVYNEQFF.

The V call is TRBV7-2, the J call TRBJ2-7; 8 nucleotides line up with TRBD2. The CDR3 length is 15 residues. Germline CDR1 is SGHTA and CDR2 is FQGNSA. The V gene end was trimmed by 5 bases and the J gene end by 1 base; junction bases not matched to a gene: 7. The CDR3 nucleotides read TGTGCCAGCAGCCGCGGGACTAGTCAATCCTACGAGCAGTACTTC. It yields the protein CASSRGTSQSYEQYF.

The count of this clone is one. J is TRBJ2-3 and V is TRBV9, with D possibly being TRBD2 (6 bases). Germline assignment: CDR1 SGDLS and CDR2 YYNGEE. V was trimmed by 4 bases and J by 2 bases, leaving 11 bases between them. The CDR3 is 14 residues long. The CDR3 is CASSPGLSTDTQYF. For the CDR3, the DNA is TGTGCCAGCAGCCCGGGACTTTCCACAGATACGCAGTATTTT. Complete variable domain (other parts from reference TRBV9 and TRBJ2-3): DSGVTQTPKHLITATGQRVTLRCSPRSGDLSVYWYQQSLDQGLQFLIQYYNGEERAKGNILERFSAQQFPDLHSELNLSSLELGDSALYFCASSPGLSTDTQYFGPGTRLTVL.

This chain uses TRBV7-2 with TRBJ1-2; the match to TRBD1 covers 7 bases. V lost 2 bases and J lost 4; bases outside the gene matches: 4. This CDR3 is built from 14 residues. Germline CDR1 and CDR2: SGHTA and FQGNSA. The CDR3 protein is CASSLMAGGYGYTF. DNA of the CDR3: TGTGCCAGCAGCTTAATGGCAGGGGGCTATGGCTACACCTTC. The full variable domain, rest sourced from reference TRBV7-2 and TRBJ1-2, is GAGVSQSPSNKVTEKGKDVELRCDPISGHTALYWYRQSLGQGLEFLIYFQGNSAPDKSGLPSDRFSAERTGGSVSTLTIQRTQQEDSAVYLCASSLMAGGYGYTFGSGTRLTVV.

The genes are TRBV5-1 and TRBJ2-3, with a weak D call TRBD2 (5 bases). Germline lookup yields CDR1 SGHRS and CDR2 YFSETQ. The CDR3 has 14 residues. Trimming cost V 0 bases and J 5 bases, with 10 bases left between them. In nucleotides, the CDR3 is TGCGCCAGCAGCTTGGGGGGAGTGAGAGATACGCAGTATTTT. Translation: CASSLGGVRDTQYF. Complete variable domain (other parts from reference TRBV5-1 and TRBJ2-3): KAGVTQTPRYLIKTRGQQVTLSCSPISGHRSVSWYQQTPGQGLQFLFEYFSETQRNKGNFPGRFSGRQFSNSRSEMNVSTLELGDSALYLCASSLGGVRDTQYFGPGTRLTVL.

CDR3 in DNA: TGTGCCAGCAGTCTAGCGGGAGCAACCTACGAGCAGTACTTC. It translates to CASSLAGATYEQYF. This chain connects TRBV2 to TRBJ2-7; TRBD2 agrees at 10 bases. Germline-derived CDR1 and CDR2 are SNHLY and FYNNEI. Germline trimming cut 5 bases from V and 2 bases from J; bases unmatched to any gene: 3. This CDR3 region has 14 residues.

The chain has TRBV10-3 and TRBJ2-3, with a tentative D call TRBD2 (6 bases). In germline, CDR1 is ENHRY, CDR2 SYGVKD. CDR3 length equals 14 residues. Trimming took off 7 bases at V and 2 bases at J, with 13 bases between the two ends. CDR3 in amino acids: CAIKPGGDTDTQYF. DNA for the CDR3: TGTGCCATCAAACCTGGAGGGGACACAGATACGCAGTATTTT.

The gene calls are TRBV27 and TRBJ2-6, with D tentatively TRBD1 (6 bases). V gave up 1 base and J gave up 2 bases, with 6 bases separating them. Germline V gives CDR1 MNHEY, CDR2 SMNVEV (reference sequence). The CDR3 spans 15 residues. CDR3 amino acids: CASSLWGPGANVLTF. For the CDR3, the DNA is TGTGCCAGCAGTTTATGGGGGCCTGGGGCCAACGTCCTGACTTTC.

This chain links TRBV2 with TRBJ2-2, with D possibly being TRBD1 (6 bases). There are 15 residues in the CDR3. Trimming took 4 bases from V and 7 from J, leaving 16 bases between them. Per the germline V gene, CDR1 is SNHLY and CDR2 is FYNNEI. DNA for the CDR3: TGTGCCAGCAGTGGACAGGCAGGGACGGACGGGGAGCTGTTTTTT. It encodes CASSGQAGTDGELFF.

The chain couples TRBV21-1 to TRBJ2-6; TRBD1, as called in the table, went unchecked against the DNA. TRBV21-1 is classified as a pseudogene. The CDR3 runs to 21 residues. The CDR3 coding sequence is TGTGCCAGCACCCCGACGGGGCAGGGGGCCTTGATGTACTCTGGGGCCAACGTCCTGACTTTC. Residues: CASTPTGQGALMYSGANVLTF.

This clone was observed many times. CDR3 coding DNA: TGCAGCGTTGAGGGACAGGGCATACGGGGGCAGTTCTTC. It yields the protein CSVEGQGIRGQFF. J is TRBJ2-1 and V is TRBV29-1; TRBD1 agrees at 9 bases. The CDR3 consists of 13 residues. Germline CDR1 and CDR2: SQVTM and ANQGSEA. V was clipped by 3 bases and J by 12 bases; unmatched bases: 9.

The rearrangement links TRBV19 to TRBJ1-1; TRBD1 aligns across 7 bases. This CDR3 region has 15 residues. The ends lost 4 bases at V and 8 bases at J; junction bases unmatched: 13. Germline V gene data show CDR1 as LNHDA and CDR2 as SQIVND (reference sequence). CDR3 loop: CASSTTGTAKEEAFF. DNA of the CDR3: TGTGCCAGTAGTACCACCGGGACAGCCAAAGAGGAAGCTTTCTTT.

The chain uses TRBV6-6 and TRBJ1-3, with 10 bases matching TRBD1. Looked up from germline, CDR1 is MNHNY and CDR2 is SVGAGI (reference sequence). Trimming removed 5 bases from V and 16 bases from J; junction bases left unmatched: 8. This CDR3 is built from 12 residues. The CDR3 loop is CASSKTPGQGYF. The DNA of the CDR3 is TGTGCCAGCAGTAAAACTCCGGGACAGGGGTATTTT.

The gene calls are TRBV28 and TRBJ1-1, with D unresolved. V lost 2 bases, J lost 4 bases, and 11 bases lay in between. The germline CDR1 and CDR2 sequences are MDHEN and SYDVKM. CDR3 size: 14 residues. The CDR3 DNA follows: TGTGCCAGCAGTTTAAGGGAGGCGGGCACTGAAGCTTTCTTT. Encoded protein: CASSLREAGTEAFF. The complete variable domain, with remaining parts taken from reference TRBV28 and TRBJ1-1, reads DVKVTQSSRYLVKRTGEKVFLECVQDMDHENMFWYRQDPGLGLRLIYFSYDVKMKEKGDIPEGYSVSREKKERFSLILESASTNQTSMYLCASSLREAGTEAFFGQGTRLTVV.

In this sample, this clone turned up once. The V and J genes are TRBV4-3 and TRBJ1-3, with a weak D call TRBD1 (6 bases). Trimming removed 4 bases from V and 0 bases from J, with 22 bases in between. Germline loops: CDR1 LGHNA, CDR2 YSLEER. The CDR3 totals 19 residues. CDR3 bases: TGCGCCAGCAGCCCCCACCCCCCGGACAGCGAGAGCTCTGGAAACACCATATATTTT. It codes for CASSPHPPDSESSGNTIYF.

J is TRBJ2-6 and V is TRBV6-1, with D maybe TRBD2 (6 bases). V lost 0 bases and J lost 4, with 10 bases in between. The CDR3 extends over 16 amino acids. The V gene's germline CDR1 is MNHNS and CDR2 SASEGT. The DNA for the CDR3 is TGTGCCAGCAGTGAAGCGCAGGGACTCGGGGCCAACGTCCTGACTTTC. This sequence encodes CASSEAQGLGANVLTF.

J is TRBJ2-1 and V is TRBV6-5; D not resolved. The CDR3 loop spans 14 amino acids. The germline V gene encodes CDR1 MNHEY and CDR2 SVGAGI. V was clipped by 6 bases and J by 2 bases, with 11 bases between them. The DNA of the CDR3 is TGTGCCAGCAGCCCCGGTTCGGCCTACAATGAGCAGTTCTTC. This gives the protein CASSPGSAYNEQFF.

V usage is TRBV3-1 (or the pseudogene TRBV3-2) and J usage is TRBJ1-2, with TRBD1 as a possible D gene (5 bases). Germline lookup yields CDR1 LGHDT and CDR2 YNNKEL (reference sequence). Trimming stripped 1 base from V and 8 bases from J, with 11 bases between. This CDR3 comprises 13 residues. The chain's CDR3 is CASSQGQTAGYTF. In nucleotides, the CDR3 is TGTGCCAGCAGCCAAGGACAGACCGCAGGCTACACCTTC.